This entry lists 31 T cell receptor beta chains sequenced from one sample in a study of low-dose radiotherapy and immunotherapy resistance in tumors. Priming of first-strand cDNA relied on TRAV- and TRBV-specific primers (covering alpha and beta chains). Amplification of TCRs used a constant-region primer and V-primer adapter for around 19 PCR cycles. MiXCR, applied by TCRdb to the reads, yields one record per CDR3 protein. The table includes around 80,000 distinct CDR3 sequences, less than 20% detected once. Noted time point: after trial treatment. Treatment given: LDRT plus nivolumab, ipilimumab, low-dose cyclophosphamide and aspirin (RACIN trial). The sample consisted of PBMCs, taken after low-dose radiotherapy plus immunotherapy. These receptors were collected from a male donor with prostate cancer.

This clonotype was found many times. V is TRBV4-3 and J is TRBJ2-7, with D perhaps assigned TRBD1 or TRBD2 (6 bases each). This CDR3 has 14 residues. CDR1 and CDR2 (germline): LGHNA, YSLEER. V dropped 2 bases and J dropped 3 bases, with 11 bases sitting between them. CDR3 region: CASSQIGGSYEQYF. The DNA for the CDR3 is TGCGCCAGCAGCCAAATAGGGGGGAGCTACGAGCAGTACTTC.

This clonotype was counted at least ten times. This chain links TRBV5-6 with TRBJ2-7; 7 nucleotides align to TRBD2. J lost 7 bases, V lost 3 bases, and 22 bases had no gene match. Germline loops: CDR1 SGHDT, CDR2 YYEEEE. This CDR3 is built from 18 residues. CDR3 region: CASSWWTGLAGPGSEQYF. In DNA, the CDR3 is TGTGCCAGCAGCTGGTGGACTGGATTAGCGGGCCCCGGGTCGGAGCAGTACTTC. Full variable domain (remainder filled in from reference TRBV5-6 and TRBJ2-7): DAGVTQSPTHLIKTRGQQVTLRCSPKSGHDTVSWYQQALGQGPQFIFQYYEEEERQRGNFPDRFSGHQFPNYSSELNVNALLLGDSALYLCASSWWTGLAGPGSEQYFGPGTRLTVT.

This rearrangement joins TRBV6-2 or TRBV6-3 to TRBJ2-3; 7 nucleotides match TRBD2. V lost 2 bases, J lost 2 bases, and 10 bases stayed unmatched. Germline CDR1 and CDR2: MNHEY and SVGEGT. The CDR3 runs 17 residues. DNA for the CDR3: TGTGCCAGCAGTTACGCTGCGGGAGCCTCCTTCACAGATACGCAGTATTTT. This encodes CASSYAAGASFTDTQYF.

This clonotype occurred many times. CDR3 in amino acids: CSVEEGGIAETQYF. In DNA, the CDR3 is TGCAGCGTTGAAGAGGGCGGGATTGCGGAGACCCAGTACTTC. This chain joins TRBV29-1 and TRBJ2-5, with D tentatively TRBD2 (6 bases). With 0 bases removed from V and 5 bases from J, the gap between germline ends came to 13 bases. Germline CDR1 is SQVTM and CDR2 is ANQGSEA. The length of the CDR3 is 14 residues. The full variable domain, rest sourced from reference TRBV29-1 and TRBJ2-5, is SAVISQKPSRDICQRGTSLTIQCQVDSQVTMMFWYRQQPGQSLTLIATANQGSEATYESGFVIDKFPISRPNLTFSTLTVSNMSPEDSSIYLCSVEEGGIAETQYFGPGTRLLVL.

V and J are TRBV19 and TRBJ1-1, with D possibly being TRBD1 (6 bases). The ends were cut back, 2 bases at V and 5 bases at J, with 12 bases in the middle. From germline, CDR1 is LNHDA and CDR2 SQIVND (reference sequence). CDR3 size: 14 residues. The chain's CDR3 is CASSISGGQTEAFF. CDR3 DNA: TGTGCCAGTAGTATATCTGGTGGACAGACTGAAGCTTTCTTT.

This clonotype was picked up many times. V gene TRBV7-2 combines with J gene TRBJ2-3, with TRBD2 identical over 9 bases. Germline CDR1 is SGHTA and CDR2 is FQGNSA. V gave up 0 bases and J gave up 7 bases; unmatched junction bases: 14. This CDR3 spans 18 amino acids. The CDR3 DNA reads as TGTGCCAGCAGCTTAGCGGCAAGTCTGAATAGCGGGAGTAATACGCAGTATTTT. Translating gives CASSLAASLNSGSNTQYF. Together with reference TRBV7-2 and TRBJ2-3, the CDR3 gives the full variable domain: GAGVSQSPSNKVTEKGKDVELRCDPISGHTALYWYRQSLGQGLEFLIYFQGNSAPDKSGLPSDRFSAERTGGSVSTLTIQRTQQEDSAVYLCASSLAASLNSGSNTQYFGPGTRLTVL.

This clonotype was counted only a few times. The CDR3 spells CASSLWGLETQYF. The CDR3 bases are TGTGCCAGCAGTTTATGGGGACTAGAGACCCAGTACTTC. The chain links TRBV12-3 or TRBV12-4 to TRBJ2-5, with D perhaps matching TRBD2 (6 bases). There are 13 residues in the CDR3. Trimming took 2 bases from V and 4 from J, leaving 8 bases between them.

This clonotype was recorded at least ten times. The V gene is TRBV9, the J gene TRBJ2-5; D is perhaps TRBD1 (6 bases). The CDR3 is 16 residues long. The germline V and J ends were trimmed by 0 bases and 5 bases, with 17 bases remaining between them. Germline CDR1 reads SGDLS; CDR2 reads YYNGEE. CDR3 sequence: CASSVAFARGEETQYF. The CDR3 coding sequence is TGTGCCAGCAGCGTAGCTTTTGCCAGGGGAGAGGAGACCCAGTACTTC. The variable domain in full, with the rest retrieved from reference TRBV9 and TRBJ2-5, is DSGVTQTPKHLITATGQRVTLRCSPRSGDLSVYWYQQSLDQGLQFLIQYYNGEERAKGNILERFSAQQFPDLHSELNLSSLELGDSALYFCASSVAFARGEETQYFGPGTRLLVL.

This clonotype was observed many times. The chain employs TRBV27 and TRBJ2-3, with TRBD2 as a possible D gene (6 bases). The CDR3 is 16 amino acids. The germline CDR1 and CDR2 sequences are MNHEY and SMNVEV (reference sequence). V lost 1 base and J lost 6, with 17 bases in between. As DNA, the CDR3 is TGTGCCAGCAGTTTATGGGGGAGGCTCGGCGGGGATACGCAGTATTTT. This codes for CASSLWGRLGGDTQYF.

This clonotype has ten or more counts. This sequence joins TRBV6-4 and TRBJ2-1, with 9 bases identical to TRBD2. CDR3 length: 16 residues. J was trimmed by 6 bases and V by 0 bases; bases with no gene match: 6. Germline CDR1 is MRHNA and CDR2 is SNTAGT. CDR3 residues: CASSDSAQRGANEQFF. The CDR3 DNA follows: TGTGCCAGCAGTGACTCTGCCCAGCGGGGGGCCAATGAGCAGTTCTTC.

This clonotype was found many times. CDR3 sequence (DNA): TGTGCCATCACTCCAGGAGGGCTCAATGAGCAGTTCTTC. Encoded protein: CAITPGGLNEQFF. The gene calls are TRBV10-3 and TRBJ2-1; maybe TRBD2 (6 bases). Trimming left V 7 bases short and J 6 bases short, with 13 bases between. This CDR3 comprises 13 residues. Germline V gives CDR1 ENHRY, CDR2 SYGVKD.

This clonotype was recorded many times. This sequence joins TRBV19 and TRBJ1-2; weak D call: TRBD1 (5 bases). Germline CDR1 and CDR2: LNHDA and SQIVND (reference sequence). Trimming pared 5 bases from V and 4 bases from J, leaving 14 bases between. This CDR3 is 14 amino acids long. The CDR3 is CASSGAGTGYGYTF. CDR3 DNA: TGTGCCAGTAGTGGGGCGGGGACTGGCTATGGCTACACCTTC.

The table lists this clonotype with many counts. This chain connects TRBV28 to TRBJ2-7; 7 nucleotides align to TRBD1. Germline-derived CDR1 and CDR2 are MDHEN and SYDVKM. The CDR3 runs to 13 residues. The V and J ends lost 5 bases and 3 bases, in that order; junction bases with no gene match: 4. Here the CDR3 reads CASSPRQGYEQYF. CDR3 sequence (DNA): TGTGCCAGCAGTCCCCGACAGGGCTACGAGCAGTACTTC.

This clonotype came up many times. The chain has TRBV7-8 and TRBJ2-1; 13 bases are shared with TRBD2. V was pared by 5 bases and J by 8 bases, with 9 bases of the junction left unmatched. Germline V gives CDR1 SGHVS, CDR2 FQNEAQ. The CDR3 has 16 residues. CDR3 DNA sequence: TGTGCCAGCAGCCATCGACTAGCGGGAGGAGGCGATGAGCAGTTCTTC. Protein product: CASSHRLAGGGDEQFF.

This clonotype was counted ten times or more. CDR3 sequence (DNA): TGTGCCACCCGGGACGGGGGTTTCCACGAGCAGTACTTC. It translates to CATRDGGFHEQYF. J is TRBJ2-7 and V is TRBV7-3, with D possibly TRBD2 on 6 matching bases. Trimming took off 10 bases at V and 5 bases at J, with 18 bases between the two ends. The germline V gene has CDR1 SGHTA and CDR2 FQGTGA. The CDR3 is 13 residues long.

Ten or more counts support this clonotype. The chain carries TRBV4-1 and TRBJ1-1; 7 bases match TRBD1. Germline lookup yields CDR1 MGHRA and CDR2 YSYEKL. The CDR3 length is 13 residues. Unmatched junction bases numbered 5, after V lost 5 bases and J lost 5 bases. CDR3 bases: TGCGCCAGCAGCTACTCGGACAGGACTGAAGCTTTCTTT. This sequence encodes CASSYSDRTEAFF.

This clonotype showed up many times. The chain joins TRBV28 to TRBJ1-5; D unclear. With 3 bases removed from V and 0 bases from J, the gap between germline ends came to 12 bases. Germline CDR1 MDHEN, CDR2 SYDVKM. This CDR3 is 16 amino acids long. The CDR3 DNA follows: TGTGCCAGCAGTTTCACGACTAAGTCTAGCAATCAGCCCCAGCATTTT. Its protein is CASSFTTKSSNQPQHF.

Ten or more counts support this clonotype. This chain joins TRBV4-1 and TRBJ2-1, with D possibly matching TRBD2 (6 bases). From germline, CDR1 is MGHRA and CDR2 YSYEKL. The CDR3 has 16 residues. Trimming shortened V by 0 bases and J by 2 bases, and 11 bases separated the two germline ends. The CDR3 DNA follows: TGCGCCAGCAGCCAAGATTCTGGCGGGACCTACAATGAGCAGTTCTTC. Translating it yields CASSQDSGGTYNEQFF.

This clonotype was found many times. In DNA, the CDR3 is TGTGCCAGCAGCTTAGACCATCAGGGTCGGAGAGCTTTCTTT. This gives the protein CASSLDHQGRRAFF. The chain is built from TRBV7-2 and TRBJ1-1, with D tentatively TRBD1 (5 bases). The CDR3 extends over 14 amino acids. Germline V gene lookup returns CDR1 SGHTA and CDR2 FQGNSA. The V end lost 1 base, the J end lost 10 bases, and 16 bases lay between the germline ends. The whole variable domain, filled in from reference TRBV7-2 and TRBJ1-1, reads GAGVSQSPSNKVTEKGKDVELRCDPISGHTALYWYRQSLGQGLEFLIYFQGNSAPDKSGLPSDRFSAERTGGSVSTLTIQRTQQEDSAVYLCASSLDHQGRRAFFGQGTRLTVV.

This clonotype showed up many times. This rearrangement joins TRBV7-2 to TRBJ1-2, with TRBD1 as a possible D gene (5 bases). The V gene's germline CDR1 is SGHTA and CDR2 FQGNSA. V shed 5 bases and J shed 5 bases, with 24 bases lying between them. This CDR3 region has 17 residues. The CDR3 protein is CASSPRPPSGMGYGYTF. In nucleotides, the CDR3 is TGTGCCAGCAGCCCTCGCCCTCCCTCAGGGATGGGGTATGGCTACACCTTC.

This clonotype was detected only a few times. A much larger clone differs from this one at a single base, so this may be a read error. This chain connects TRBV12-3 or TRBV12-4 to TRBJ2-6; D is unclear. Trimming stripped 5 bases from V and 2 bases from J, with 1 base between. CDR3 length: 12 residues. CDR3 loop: CASSAGANVLTF. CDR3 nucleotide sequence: TGTGCCAGCAGTGCTGGGGCCAACGTCCTGACTTTC.

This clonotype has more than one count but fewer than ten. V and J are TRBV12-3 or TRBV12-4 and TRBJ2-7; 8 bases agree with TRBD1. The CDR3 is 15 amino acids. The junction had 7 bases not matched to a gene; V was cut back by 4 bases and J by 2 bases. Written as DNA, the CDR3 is TGTGCCAGCAGTTCAACGGACAGGGCCCCCTACGAGCAGTACTTC. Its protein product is CASSSTDRAPYEQYF.

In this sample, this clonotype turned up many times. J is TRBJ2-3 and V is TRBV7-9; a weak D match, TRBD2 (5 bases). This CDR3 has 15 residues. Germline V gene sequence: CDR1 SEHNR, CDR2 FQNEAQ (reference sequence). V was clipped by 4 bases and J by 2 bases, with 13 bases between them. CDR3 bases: TGTGCCAGCAGCTGGCCTGGACTGCCCACAGATACGCAGTATTTT. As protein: CASSWPGLPTDTQYF. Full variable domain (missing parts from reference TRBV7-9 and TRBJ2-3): DTGVSQNPRHKITKRGQNVTFRCDPISEHNRLYWYRQTLGQGPEFLTYFQNEAQLEKSRLLSDRFSAERPKGSFSTLEIQRTEQGDSAMYLCASSWPGLPTDTQYFGPGTRLTVL.

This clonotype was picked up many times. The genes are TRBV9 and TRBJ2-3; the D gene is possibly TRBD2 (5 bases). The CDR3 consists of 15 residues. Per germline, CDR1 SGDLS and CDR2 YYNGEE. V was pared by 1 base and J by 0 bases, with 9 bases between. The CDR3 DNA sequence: TGTGCCAGCAGCGTAAGCGGCCTGAGCACAGATACGCAGTATTTT. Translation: CASSVSGLSTDTQYF.

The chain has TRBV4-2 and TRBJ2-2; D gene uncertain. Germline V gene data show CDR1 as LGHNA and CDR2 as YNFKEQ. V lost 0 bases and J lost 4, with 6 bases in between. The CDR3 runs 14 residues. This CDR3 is CASSQEEFTGELFF. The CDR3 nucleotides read TGTGCCAGCAGCCAAGAAGAATTCACCGGGGAGCTGTTTTTT.

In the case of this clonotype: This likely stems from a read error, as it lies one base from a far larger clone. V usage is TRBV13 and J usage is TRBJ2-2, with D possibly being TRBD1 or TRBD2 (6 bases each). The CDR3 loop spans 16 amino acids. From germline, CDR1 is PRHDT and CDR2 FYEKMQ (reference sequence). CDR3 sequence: CASRDTRAGDTGGLFF. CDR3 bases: TGTGCCAGCAGAGACACCCGGGCAGGGGACACCGGGGGGCTGTTTTTT.

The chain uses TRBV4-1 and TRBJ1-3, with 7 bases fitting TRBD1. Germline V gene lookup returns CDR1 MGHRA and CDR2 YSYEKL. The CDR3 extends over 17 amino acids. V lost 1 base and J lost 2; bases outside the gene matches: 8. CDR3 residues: CASSQGPQGNAGNTIYF. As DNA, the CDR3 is TGCGCCAGCAGCCAAGGGCCACAGGGGAACGCTGGAAACACCATATATTTT.

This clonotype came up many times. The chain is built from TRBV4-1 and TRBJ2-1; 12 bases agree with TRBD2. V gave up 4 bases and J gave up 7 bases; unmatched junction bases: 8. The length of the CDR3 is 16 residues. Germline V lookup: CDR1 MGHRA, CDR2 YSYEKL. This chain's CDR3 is CASSPPGLAGRNEQFF. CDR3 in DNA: TGCGCCAGCAGCCCACCGGGACTAGCGGGCCGGAATGAGCAGTTCTTC.

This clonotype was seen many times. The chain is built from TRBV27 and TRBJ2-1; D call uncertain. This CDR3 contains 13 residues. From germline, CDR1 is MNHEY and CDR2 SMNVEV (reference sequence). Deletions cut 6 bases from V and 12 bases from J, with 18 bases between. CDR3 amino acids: CASSPNHSSAQFF. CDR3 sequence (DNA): TGTGCCAGCAGCCCTAACCACAGTTCAGCGCAGTTCTTC.

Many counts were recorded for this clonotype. DNA of the CDR3: TGCGCCAGCAGCGAACTAGCGGGAGGGCCTCGGGAGCAGTACTTC. This sequence encodes CASSELAGGPREQYF. The chain couples TRBV5-1 to TRBJ2-7, with 13 nucleotides matching TRBD2. Per germline, CDR1 SGHRS and CDR2 YFSETQ. V trimming: 4 bases; J trimming: 7 bases; junction bases outside the gene matches: 8. CDR3 size: 15 residues.

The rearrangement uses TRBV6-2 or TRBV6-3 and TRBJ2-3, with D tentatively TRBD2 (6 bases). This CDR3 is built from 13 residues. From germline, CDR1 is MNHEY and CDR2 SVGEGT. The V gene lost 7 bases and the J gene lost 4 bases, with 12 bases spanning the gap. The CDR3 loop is CASIGSRADTQYF. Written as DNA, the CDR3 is TGTGCCAGCATCGGGAGCCGGGCAGATACGCAGTATTTT.